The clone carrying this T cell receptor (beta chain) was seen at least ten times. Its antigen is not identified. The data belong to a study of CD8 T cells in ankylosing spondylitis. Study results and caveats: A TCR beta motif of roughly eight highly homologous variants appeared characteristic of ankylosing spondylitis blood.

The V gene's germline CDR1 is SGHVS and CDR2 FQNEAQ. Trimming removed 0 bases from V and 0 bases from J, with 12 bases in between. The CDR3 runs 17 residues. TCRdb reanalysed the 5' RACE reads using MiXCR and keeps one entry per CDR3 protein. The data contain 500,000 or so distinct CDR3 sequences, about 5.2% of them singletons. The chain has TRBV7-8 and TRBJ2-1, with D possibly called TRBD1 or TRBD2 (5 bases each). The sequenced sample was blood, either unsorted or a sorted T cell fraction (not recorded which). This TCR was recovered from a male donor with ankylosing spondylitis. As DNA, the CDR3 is TGTGCCAGCAGCTTAGCGGGGGACCCGAGCTCCTACAATGAGCAGTTCTTC. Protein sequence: CASSLAGDPSSYNEQFF.